This T cell receptor beta chain derives from a study of cytomegalovirus exposure and HLA in healthy donors. Study-wide points: According to a subsequent analysis, TCR clusters identified in the first cohort showed a tendency to co-occur across the approximately 120 validation repertoires. The listing of about 150 TCR beta chains classed them as cytomegalovirus-associated.

V trimming: 1 base; J trimming: 0 bases; junction bases outside the gene matches: 3. Per the germline V gene, CDR1 is LGHNA and CDR2 is YSLEER. This CDR3 is 15 amino acids long. Assay used: immunoSEQ multiplex PCR; TCRdb lists only in-frame clones, some missing. The sample shows tens of thousands of clones, approximately 97% of them seen only once. On this clone itself: Its antigen is undetermined.

The clonotype comes from a man aged 25 to 40 in good health and CMV-seropositive. The rearrangement uses TRBV4-3 and TRBJ2-7; TRBD2 matches at 7 bases. Sample: PBMCs. The CDR3 sequence: CASSQGRGSSYEQYF. For the CDR3, the DNA is TGCGCCAGCAGCCAAGGCCGCGGGAGCTCCTACGAGCAGTACTTC.